The next 7 T cell receptor beta chains were all read from a single sample in a study of CD8 T cells in ankylosing spondylitis. These TCRs' antigens remain unknown. Findings and caveats of the study: Within ankylosing spondylitis blood, a TCR beta motif made up of under 10 highly homologous variants appeared to be characteristic.

TCRdb used MiXCR to reprocess the 5' RACE reads, holding one entry per CDR3 protein. This table has more than 650,000 distinct CDR3 sequences, approximately 10% appearing once. The sequencing sample was made of blood, either unsorted or a sorted T cell fraction (not recorded which). The origin of the receptors is a male donor with ankylosing spondylitis.

This clonotype has ten or more counts. The chain employs TRBV28 and TRBJ2-7; 10 bases align to TRBD1. Germline assignment: CDR1 MDHEN and CDR2 SYDVKM. Trimming at V came to 6 bases and at J to 1 base, leaving 6 bases not matched to a gene. The CDR3 covers 15 residues. Here the CDR3 reads CASRPGTGVSYEQYF. CDR3 sequence (DNA): TGTGCCAGCAGACCAGGGACAGGGGTATCCTACGAGCAGTACTTC.

The chain recombines TRBV6-5 with TRBJ2-7; 7 bases are shared with TRBD2. With 0 bases clipped from V and 2 bases from J, the junction kept 4 bases outside the gene matches. This CDR3 has 15 amino acids. In germline, CDR1 is MNHEY, CDR2 SVGAGI. The CDR3 loop reads CASSYSSGLTYEQYF. The CDR3 region has the DNA TGTGCCAGCAGTTACTCTAGCGGGCTGACCTACGAGCAGTACTTC.

As regards this clonotype: An end of the junction does not agree with germline; a read error may underlie this. This rearrangement joins TRBV5-6 to TRBJ1-4; D is ambiguous. CDR3 length: 13 amino acids. Germline CDR1 and CDR2: SGHDT and YYEEEE. The CDR3 DNA follows: TGTGCCAGCAGCTTCGGGAAGCATGAAAACCTGTTTTTT. It specifies CASSFGKHENLFF.

This clonotype has only a few counts. The gene calls are TRBV6-5 and TRBJ2-1; a weak D match, TRBD2 (6 bases). Between the trimmed V and J ends, which lost 0 bases and 9 bases, there was a span of 12 bases. This CDR3 spans 14 amino acids. Germline CDR1 MNHEY, CDR2 SVGAGI. The CDR3 nucleotides read TGTGCCAGCAGTTACTCCCGGACTACCGTTGAGCAGTTCTTC. It encodes CASSYSRTTVEQFF.

This clonotype was counted only a few times. This chain joins TRBV28 and TRBJ2-7; 9 bases match TRBD2. Germline V gives CDR1 MDHEN, CDR2 SYDVKM. J gave up 3 bases and V 3 bases, and 9 bases lay outside the gene matches. The CDR3 covers 16 residues. The CDR3 protein is CASSFLTSGQHYEQYF. The DNA of the CDR3 is TGTGCCAGCAGTTTCCTTACTAGCGGGCAGCACTACGAGCAGTACTTC.

In its sample, this clonotype was seen many times. This chain links TRBV5-6 with TRBJ1-6; D is uncertain. Germline V lookup: CDR1 SGHDT, CDR2 YYEEEE. V was cut by 0 bases and J by 10 bases, with 8 bases left in between. This CDR3 is 13 amino acids long. The CDR3 region is CASSLAGPSPLHF. The CDR3 nucleotides are TGTGCCAGCAGCTTGGCGGGCCCGTCACCCCTCCACTTT.

This clonotype was found many times. The chain is built from TRBV12-3 or TRBV12-4 and TRBJ2-3, with TRBD2 as a possible D gene (5 bases). V was pared by 6 bases and J by 6 bases, with 16 bases between. This CDR3 has 14 residues. Here the CDR3 reads CASSQPGFWDTQYF. The CDR3 DNA reads as TGTGCCAGCAGCCAACCGGGGTTCTGGGATACGCAGTATTTT.